The 14 T cell receptor beta chains below were found in one sample sequenced in a study of long-term antiretroviral therapy in people with HIV. The authors ran the immunoSEQ assay, v3.0, at survey level. Method: immunoSEQ multiplex PCR; TCRdb's copy keeps in-frame clones and lacks some. The sample has fewer than 25,000 clones, roughly 79% seen once. This specimen was unsorted PBMCs, taken at the start of antiretroviral therapy, before treatment. All receptors come from a woman younger than 30 with HIV.

The V and J genes are TRBV13 and TRBJ2-7; maybe TRBD1 (6 bases). The CDR3 covers 15 residues. Germline CDR1 PRHDT, CDR2 FYEKMQ (reference sequence). Trimming left V 2 bases short and J 1 base short, with 12 bases between. The CDR3 is CASSLRQGQSYEQYF. The CDR3 nucleotides read TGTGCCAGCAGCTTACGGCAGGGGCAATCCTACGAGCAGTACTTC.

This clone was seen a handful of times. The chain recombines TRBV19 with TRBJ2-3; 7 positions match TRBD1. Germline CDR1 is LNHDA and CDR2 is SQIVND (reference sequence). The CDR3 loop spans 15 amino acids. Losses at the gene ends were 7 bases for V and 0 bases for J; bases not matched to a gene: 7. The CDR3 here is CASTGTVTSTDTQYF. CDR3 DNA: TGTGCCAGTACCGGGACAGTCACTAGCACAGATACGCAGTATTTT.

V usage is TRBV10-2 and J usage is TRBJ2-3, with TRBD1 identical over 7 bases. V lost 7 bases and J lost 0; bases outside the gene matches: 1. This CDR3 spans 13 amino acids. The V gene's germline CDR1 is WSHSY and CDR2 SAAADI. For the CDR3, the DNA is TGCGCCAGCAAGGGGGCAAGCACAGATACGCAGTATTTT. This translates into CASKGASTDTQYF.

This clone was seen just once. The rearrangement links TRBV2 to TRBJ1-1; no reliable D call. The CDR3 length is 13 residues. V lost 2 bases, J lost 2 bases, and 6 bases lay in between. CDR1 SNHLY and CDR2 FYNNEI come from the germline V gene. The CDR3 region is CASSEQFNTEAFF. CDR3 coding DNA: TGTGCCAGCAGTGAACAGTTTAACACTGAAGCTTTCTTT.

The rearrangement links TRBV7-2 to TRBJ2-3, with TRBD2 matching over 11 bases. CDR1 and CDR2 from the germline V gene are SGHTA and FQGNSA. This CDR3 is built from 16 residues. The junction had 4 bases not matched to a gene; V was cut back by 5 bases and J by 0 bases. The CDR3 DNA is TGTGCCAGCAGCCCTCGACTAGCGGGGAGCACAGATACGCAGTATTTT. Translating gives CASSPRLAGSTDTQYF.

The chain links TRBV7-2 to TRBJ2-3; 15 nucleotides line up with TRBD2. This CDR3 has 16 amino acids. The V gene's germline CDR1 is SGHTA and CDR2 FQGNSA. Trimming removed 5 bases from V and 6 bases from J; junction bases left unmatched: 6. The CDR3 here is CASSITGTSGRDTQYF. The CDR3 DNA is TGTGCCAGCAGCATTACCGGGACTAGCGGGAGGGATACGCAGTATTTT.

V gene TRBV5-1 combines with J gene TRBJ2-7; 8 bases align to TRBD2. This CDR3 spans 14 amino acids. Germline V gene lookup returns CDR1 SGHRS and CDR2 YFSETQ. The V gene end was trimmed by 2 bases and the J gene end by 7 bases; junction bases not matched to a gene: 8. The CDR3 DNA follows: TGCGCCAGCAGCTTAGGAGCGGGAGTATTGGAGCAGTACTTC. It specifies CASSLGAGVLEQYF.

The chain employs TRBV28 and TRBJ2-3; D uncertain. Germline values: CDR1 MDHEN, CDR2 SYDVKM. The ends were cut back, 10 bases at V and 8 bases at J, with 22 bases in the middle. The CDR3 consists of 14 residues. The DNA for the CDR3 is TGTGCCACCTCGAAATTTGCGTCCTCTCTTACGCAGTATTTT. This encodes CATSKFASSLTQYF.

The chain couples TRBV28 to TRBJ1-5; D gene uncertain. V was shortened by 7 bases and J by 6 bases, with 19 bases between the two germline ends. The CDR3 has 15 residues. The germline V gene has CDR1 MDHEN and CDR2 SYDVKM. In nucleotides, the CDR3 is TGTGCCAGCACCCCTGGTAGCGGTATCGGTCAGCCCCAGCATTTT. The encoded protein is CASTPGSGIGQPQHF.

The chain links TRBV19 to TRBJ1-3; possible D gene TRBD1, 6 bases. Deletions cut 6 bases from V and 0 bases from J, with 12 bases between. This CDR3 is 15 amino acids long. Germline lookup yields CDR1 LNHDA and CDR2 SQIVND (reference sequence). CDR3 DNA sequence: TGTGCCAGTAGCTTAGGACAGATCTCTGGAAACACCATATATTTT. The encoded protein is CASSLGQISGNTIYF.

The V and J genes are TRBV5-8 and TRBJ2-1; 7 nucleotides line up with TRBD1. Trimming removed 0 bases from V and 12 bases from J; junction bases left unmatched: 0. The germline V gene encodes CDR1 SGHTS and CDR2 YDEGEE. The CDR3 sequence is 11 residues long. The CDR3 is CASSLDRGQFF. DNA for the CDR3: TGTGCCAGCAGCTTGGACAGGGGGCAGTTCTTC.

This chain joins TRBV28 and TRBJ2-1, with 13 bases aligning to TRBD2. This CDR3 comprises 16 residues. The ends lost 3 bases at V and 4 bases at J; junction bases unmatched: 3. In germline, CDR1 is MDHEN, CDR2 SYDVKM. The CDR3 DNA is TGTGCCAGCAGTTTCGAGGGACTAGCGGGGTACAATGAGCAGTTCTTC. This sequence encodes CASSFEGLAGYNEQFF.

This chain connects TRBV6-6 to TRBJ2-3; D is unclear. The CDR3 length is 15 residues. Trimming removed 2 bases from V and 2 bases from J, with 11 bases in between. In germline, CDR1 is MNHNY, CDR2 SVGAGI (reference sequence). The chain's CDR3 is CASSYPLVSTDTQYF. The CDR3 DNA is TGTGCCAGCAGTTACCCTCTAGTGTCCACAGATACGCAGTATTTT.

The V and J genes are TRBV7-3 and TRBJ2-1, with D perhaps matching TRBD1 (6 bases). CDR1 and CDR2 (germline): SGHTA, FQGTGA. The CDR3 runs to 15 residues. The V end lost 5 bases, the J end lost 10 bases, and 21 bases lay between the germline ends. The CDR3 DNA sequence: TGTGCCAGCAGCGATGGTGTGGGACATGCGATCGAGCAGTTCTTC. It encodes CASSDGVGHAIEQFF.